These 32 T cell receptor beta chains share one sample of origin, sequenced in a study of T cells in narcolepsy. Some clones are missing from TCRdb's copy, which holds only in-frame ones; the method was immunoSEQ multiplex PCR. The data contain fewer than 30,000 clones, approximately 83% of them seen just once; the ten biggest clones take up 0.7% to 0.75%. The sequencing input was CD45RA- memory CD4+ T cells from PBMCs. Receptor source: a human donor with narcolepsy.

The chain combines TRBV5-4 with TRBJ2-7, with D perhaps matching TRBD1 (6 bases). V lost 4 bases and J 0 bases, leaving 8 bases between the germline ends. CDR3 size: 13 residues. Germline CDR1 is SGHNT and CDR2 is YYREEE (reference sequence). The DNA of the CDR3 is TGTGCCAGCAGCGGGACAAACTCCTACGAGCAGTACTTC. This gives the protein CASSGTNSYEQYF.

For the CDR3, the DNA is TGTGCCATCAGTGAGTCGACGCCCGACCCGGGGGAAAAACTGTTTTTT. Translating it yields CAISESTPDPGEKLFF. This sequence joins TRBV10-3 and TRBJ1-4; D uncertain. The germline V gene has CDR1 ENHRY and CDR2 SYGVKD. With 0 bases removed from V and 8 bases from J, the gap between germline ends came to 16 bases. CDR3 length: 16 amino acids.

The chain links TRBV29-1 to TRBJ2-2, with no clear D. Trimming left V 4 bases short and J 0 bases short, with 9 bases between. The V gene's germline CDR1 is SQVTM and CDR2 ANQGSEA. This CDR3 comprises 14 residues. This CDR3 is CSVVTDTNTGELFF. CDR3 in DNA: TGCAGCGTTGTGACTGACACGAACACCGGGGAGCTGTTTTTT.

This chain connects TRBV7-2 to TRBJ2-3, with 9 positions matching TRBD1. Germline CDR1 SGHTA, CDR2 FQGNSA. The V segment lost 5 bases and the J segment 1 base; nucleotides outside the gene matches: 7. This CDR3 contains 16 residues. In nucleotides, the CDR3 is TGTGCCAGCAGCCTGCAGGGACAGGGTGGCACAGATACGCAGTATTTT. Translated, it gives CASSLQGQGGTDTQYF.

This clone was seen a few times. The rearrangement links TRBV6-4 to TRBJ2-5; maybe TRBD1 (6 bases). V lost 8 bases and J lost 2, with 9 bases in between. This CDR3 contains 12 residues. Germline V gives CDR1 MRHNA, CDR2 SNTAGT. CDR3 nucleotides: TGTGCCAGCGGCAGGGGACAAGAGACCCAGTACTTC. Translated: CASGRGQETQYF.

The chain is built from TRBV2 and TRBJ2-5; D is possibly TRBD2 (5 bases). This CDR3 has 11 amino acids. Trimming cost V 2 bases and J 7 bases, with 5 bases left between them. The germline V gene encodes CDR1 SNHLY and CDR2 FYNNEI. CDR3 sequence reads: CASSERGTQYF. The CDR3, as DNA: TGTGCCAGCAGTGAACGGGGGACCCAGTACTTC.

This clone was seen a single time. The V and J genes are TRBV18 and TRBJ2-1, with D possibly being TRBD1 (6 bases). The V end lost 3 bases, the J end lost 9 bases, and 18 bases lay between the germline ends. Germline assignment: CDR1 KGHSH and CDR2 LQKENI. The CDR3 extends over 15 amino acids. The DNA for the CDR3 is TGTGCCAGCTCACCTACAGGGCTGGAAATAGGTGAGCAGTTCTTC. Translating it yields CASSPTGLEIGEQFF.

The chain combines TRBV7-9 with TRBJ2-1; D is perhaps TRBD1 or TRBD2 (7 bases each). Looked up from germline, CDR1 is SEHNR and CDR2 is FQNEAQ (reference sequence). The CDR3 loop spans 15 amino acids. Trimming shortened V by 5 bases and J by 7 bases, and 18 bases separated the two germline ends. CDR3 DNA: TGTGCCAGCAGCAAACCACAGGGGCGGGGGAATGAGCAGTTCTTC. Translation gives CASSKPQGRGNEQFF.

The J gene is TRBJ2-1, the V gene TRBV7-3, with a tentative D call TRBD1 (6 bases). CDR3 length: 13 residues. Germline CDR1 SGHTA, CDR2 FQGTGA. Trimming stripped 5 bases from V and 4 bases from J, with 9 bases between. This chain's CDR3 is CASSPGQYNEQFF. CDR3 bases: TGTGCCAGCAGCCCGGGACAATACAATGAGCAGTTCTTC.

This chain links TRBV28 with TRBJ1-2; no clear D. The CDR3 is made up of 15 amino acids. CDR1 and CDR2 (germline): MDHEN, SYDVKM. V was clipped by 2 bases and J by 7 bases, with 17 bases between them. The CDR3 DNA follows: TGTGCCAGCAGTTTAAACCCTGGCCATATCGGTGGCTACACCTTC. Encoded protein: CASSLNPGHIGGYTF.

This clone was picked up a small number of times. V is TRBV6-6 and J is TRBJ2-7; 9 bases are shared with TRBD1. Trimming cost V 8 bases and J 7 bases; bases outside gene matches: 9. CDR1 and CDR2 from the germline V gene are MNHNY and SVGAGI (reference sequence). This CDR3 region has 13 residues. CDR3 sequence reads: CASGHRGLTEQYF. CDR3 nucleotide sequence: TGTGCCAGCGGACACAGGGGGCTAACGGAGCAGTACTTC.

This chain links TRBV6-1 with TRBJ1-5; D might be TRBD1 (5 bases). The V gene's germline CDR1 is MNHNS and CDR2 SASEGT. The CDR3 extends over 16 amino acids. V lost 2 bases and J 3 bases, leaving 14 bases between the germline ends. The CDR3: CASSEWGGEDNQPQHF. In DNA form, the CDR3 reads TGTGCCAGCAGTGAATGGGGGGGAGAGGACAATCAGCCCCAGCATTTT.

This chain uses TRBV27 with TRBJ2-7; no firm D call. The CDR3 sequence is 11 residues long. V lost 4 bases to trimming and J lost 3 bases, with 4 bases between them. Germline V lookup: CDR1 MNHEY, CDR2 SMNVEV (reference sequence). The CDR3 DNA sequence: TGTGCCAGCAGTTCTGACTACGAGCAGTACTTC. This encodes CASSSDYEQYF.

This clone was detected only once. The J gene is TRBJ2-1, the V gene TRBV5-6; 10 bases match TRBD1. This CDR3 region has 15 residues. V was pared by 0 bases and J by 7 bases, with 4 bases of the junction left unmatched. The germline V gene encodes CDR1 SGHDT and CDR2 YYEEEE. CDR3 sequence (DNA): TGTGCCAGCAGCTTGGTTCGGACAGGGGGGAATGAGCAGTTCTTC. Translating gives CASSLVRTGGNEQFF. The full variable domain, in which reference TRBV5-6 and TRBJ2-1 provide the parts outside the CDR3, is DAGVTQSPTHLIKTRGQQVTLRCSPKSGHDTVSWYQQALGQGPQFIFQYYEEEERQRGNFPDRFSGHQFPNYSSELNVNALLLGDSALYLCASSLVRTGGNEQFFGPGTRLTVL.

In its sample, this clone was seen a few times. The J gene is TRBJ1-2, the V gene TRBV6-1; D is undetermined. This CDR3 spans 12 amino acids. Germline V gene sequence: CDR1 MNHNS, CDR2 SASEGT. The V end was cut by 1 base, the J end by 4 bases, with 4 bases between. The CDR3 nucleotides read TGTGCCAGCAGTGAAGGAGGCTATGGCTACACCTTC. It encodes CASSEGGYGYTF.

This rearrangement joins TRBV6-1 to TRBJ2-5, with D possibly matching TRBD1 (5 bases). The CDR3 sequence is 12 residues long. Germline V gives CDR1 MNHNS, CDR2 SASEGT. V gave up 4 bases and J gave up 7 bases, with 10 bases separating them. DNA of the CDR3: TGTGCCAGCAGTGCCCCTACAGGGACCCAGTACTTC. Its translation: CASSAPTGTQYF.

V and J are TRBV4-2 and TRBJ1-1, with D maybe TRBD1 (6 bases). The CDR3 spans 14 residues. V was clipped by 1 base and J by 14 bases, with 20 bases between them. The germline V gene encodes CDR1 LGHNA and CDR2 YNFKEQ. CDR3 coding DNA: TGTGCCAGCAGCCAAGCTAGGGGGAATAGAGCATCGTTCTTT. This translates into CASSQARGNRASFF.

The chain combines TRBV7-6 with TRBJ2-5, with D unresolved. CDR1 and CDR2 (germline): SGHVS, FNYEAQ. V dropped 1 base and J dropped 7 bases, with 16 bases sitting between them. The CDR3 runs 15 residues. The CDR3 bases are TGTGCCAGCAGCTTAGGAACCCCTGATTTTGGGACCCAGTACTTC. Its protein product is CASSLGTPDFGTQYF.

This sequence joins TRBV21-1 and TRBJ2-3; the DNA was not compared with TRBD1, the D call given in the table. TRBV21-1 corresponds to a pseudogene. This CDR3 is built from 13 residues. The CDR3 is CASQGMSTDTQYF. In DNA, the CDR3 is TGTGCCAGTCAGGGGATGAGCACAGATACGCAGTATTTT.

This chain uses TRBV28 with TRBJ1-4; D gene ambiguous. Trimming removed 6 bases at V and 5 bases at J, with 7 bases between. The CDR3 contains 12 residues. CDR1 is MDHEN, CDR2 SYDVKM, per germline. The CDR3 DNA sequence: TGTGCCAGCAGGACTTACAATGAAAAACTGTTTTTT. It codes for CASRTYNEKLFF.

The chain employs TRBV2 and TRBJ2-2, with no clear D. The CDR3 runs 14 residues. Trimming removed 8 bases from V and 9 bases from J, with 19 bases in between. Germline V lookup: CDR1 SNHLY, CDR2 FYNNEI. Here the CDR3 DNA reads TGTGCCAGCTCGAAGGTCCCCCCGGAGCGGGAGCTGTTTTTT. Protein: CASSKVPPERELFF.

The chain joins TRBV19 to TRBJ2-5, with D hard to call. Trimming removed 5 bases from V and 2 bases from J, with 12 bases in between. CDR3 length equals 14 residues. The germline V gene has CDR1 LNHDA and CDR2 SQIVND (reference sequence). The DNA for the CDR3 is TGTGCCAGTAGTTCCCTTGACTTACAAGAGACCCAGTACTTC. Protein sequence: CASSSLDLQETQYF.

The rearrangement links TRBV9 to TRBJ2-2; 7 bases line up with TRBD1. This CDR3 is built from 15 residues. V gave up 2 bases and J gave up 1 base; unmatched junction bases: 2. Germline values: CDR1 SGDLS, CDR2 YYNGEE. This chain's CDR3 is CASSVGTVNTGELFF. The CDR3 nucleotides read TGTGCCAGCAGCGTGGGGACAGTGAACACCGGGGAGCTGTTTTTT.

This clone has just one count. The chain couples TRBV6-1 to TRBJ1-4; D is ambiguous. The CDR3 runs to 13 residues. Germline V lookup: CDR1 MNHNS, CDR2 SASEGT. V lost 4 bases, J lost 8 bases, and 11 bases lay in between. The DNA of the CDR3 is TGTGCCAGCAGTGTACTCTTCGGGGAAAAACTGTTTTTT. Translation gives CASSVLFGEKLFF.

The CDR3 nucleotides are TGCAGCGTTGAAGAAGCTAGCGGGGTTGGCGCAGATACGCAGTATTTT. Protein product: CSVEEASGVGADTQYF. This rearrangement joins TRBV29-1 to TRBJ2-3, with TRBD2 identical over 9 bases. V lost 0 bases and J lost 4; bases outside the gene matches: 8. This CDR3 has 16 residues. The germline gives CDR1 SQVTM, CDR2 ANQGSEA.

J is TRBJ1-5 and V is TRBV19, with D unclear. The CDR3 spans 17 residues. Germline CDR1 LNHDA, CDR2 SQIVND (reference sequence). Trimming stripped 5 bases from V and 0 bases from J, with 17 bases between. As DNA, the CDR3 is TGTGCCAGTAGTCAGACGGCCGATCGGTATAGCAATCAGCCCCAGCATTTT. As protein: CASSQTADRYSNQPQHF.

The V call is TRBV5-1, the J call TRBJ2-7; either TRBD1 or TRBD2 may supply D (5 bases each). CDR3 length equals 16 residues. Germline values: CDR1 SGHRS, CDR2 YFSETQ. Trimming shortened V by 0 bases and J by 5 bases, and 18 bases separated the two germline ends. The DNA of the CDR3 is TGCGCCAGCAGCTTGGGGCAGGGACCCTTGATTCACGAGCAGTACTTC. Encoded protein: CASSLGQGPLIHEQYF.

In nucleotides, the CDR3 is TGTGCCAGCAGTTTGTTGGAGGGAGGTGAAAAACTGTTTTTT. It codes for CASSLLEGGEKLFF. The rearrangement links TRBV28 to TRBJ1-4; D is unclear. Germline lookup yields CDR1 MDHEN and CDR2 SYDVKM. The CDR3 contains 14 residues. The V end was cut by 3 bases, the J end by 7 bases, with 12 bases between.

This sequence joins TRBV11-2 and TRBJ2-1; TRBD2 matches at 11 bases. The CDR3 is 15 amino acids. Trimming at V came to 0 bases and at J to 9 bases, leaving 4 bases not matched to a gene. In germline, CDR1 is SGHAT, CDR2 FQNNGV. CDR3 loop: CASSLDGTSGFEQFF. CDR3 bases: TGTGCCAGCAGCTTAGATGGGACTAGCGGATTTGAGCAGTTCTTC.

The CDR3 spells CASSLTRDTGYEQYF. The DNA for the CDR3 is TGTGCCAGCAGTCTTACTAGGGACACCGGATACGAGCAGTACTTC. The genes are TRBV27 and TRBJ2-7; D might be TRBD1 (6 bases). The germline gives CDR1 MNHEY, CDR2 SMNVEV (reference sequence). Between the trimmed V and J ends, which lost 5 bases and 4 bases, there was a span of 18 bases. The CDR3 sequence is 15 residues long.

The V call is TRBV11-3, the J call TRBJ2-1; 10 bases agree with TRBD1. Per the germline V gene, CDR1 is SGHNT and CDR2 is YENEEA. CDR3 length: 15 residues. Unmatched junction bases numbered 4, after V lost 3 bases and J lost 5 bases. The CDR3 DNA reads TGTGCCAGCAGCTTCCGCGGACAGGGGGACAATGAGCAGTTCTTC. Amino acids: CASSFRGQGDNEQFF.

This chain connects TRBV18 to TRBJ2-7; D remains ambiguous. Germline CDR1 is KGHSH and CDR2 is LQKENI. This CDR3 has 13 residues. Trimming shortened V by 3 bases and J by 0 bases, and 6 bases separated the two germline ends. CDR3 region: CASSPLGSYEQYF. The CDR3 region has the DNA TGTGCCAGCTCACCCCTAGGCTCCTACGAGCAGTACTTC.